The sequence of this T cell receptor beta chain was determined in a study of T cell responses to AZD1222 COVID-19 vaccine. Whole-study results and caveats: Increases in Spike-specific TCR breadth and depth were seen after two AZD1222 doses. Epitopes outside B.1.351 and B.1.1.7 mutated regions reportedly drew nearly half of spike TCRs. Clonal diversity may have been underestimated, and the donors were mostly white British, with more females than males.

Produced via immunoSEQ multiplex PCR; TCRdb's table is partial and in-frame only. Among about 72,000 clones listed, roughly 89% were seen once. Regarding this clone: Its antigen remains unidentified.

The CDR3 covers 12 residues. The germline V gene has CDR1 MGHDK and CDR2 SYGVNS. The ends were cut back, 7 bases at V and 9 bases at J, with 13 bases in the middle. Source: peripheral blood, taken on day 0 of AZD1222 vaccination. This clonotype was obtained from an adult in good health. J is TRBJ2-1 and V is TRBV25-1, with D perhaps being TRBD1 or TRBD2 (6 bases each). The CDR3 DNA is TGTGCCAGCACCCCGGGGGCGGGTGAGCAGTTCTTC. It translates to CASTPGAGEQFF.